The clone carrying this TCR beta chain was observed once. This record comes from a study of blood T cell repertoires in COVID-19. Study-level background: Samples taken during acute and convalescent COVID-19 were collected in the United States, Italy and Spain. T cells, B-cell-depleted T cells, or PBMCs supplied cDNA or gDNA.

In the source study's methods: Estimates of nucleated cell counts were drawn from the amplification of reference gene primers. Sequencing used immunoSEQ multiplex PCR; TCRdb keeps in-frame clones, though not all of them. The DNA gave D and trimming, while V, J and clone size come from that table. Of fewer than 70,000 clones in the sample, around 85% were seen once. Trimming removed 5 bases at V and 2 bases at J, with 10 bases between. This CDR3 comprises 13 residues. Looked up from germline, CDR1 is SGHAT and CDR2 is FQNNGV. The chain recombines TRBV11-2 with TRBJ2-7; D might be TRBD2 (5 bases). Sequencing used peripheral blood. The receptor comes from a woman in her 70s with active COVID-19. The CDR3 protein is CASSRGPTYEQYF. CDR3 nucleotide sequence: TGTGCCAGCAGCCGCGGGCCCACCTACGAGCAGTACTTC.